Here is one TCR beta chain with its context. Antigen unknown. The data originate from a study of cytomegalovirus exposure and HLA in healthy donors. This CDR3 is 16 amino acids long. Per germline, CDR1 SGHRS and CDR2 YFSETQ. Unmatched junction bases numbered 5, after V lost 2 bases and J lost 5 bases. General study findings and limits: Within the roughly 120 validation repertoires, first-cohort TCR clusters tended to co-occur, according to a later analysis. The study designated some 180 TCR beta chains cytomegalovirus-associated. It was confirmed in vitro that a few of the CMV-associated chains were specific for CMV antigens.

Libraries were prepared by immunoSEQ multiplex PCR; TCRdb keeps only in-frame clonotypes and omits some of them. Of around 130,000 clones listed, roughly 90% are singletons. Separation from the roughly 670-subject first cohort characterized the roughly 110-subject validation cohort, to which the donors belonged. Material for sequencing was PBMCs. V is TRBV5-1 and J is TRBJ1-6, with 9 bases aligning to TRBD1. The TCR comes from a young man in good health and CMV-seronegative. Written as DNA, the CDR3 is TGCGCCAGCAGCTTTGACGGGACAGGGAATAATTCACCCCTCCACTTT. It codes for CASSFDGTGNNSPLHF.